This T cell receptor (beta chain) was retrieved from a study of beta chain features in type 1 diabetes. Whole-study results and caveats: Within each of all four CD4+ subsets, Type 1 diabetes patients had TCRB CDR3s that were moderately but significantly shorter.

Trimming took 1 base from V and 8 from J; bases not matched to a gene: 2. The CDR3 runs to 13 residues. In germline, CDR1 is KGHSH, CDR2 LQKENI. Expressed TCRB transcripts were sequenced after all isolated RNA was converted to cDNA. Profiling relied on immunoSEQ multiplex PCR, and the TCRdb table lists in-frame clones only, not all of them. The sample holds 350,000 to 450,000 clones, 10% to 15% seen once. In regard to this clone: Its antigen remains unknown.

Sequencing was carried out using naive CD4+ T cells from blood. The rearrangement uses TRBV18 and TRBJ1-2; 9 bases match TRBD1. The clonotype originates from a woman between 18 and 29 years old with type 1 diabetes. CDR3 sequence reads: CASSPRQGDGYTF. The CDR3 region has the DNA TGTGCCAGCTCACCACGACAGGGGGACGGCTACACCTTC.